This TCR beta chain was captured in a study of cytomegalovirus exposure and HLA in healthy donors. Note on this clone: Its antigen remains unknown.

PCR employed 60 Vbeta and 13 Jbeta primers. Generated by immunoSEQ multiplex PCR, the TCRdb table keeps only in-frame clones and is missing some. The sample lists about 67,000 clones; about four fifths were seen once. Study-level findings and limits: A list of approximately 160 TCR beta chains associated with cytomegalovirus was given. Common viral pathogens were later found to be apparently linked to several of the most significant clusters. Under 20,000 TCR beta sequences were associated with HLA alleles at 0.05 false discovery rate in a later analysis. Most TCR sequences proved rare, with some public TCRs found in many donors.

Germline values: CDR1 SGHRS, CDR2 YFSETQ. Trimming at V came to 3 bases and at J to 10 bases, leaving 13 bases not matched to a gene. The CDR3 is 17 amino acids. This chain uses TRBV5-1 with TRBJ2-1; 13 bases are a match to TRBD2. The origin of this receptor is a woman in her thirties in good health and CMV-seronegative. Sequencing was performed on PBMCs. The CDR3 loop is CASSSSRLAGGLREQFF. CDR3 nucleotide sequence: TGCGCCAGCAGCTCTTCTAGACTAGCGGGGGGACTTCGGGAGCAGTTCTTC. Together with reference TRBV5-1 and TRBJ2-1, the CDR3 gives the full variable domain: KAGVTQTPRYLIKTRGQQVTLSCSPISGHRSVSWYQQTPGQGLQFLFEYFSETQRNKGNFPGRFSGRQFSNSRSEMNVSTLELGDSALYLCASSSSRLAGGLREQFFGPGTRLTVL.